The 17 T cell receptor beta chains below all came from one sample that was sequenced in a study of CD4 T cells in relation to SARS-CoV-2 and coronaviruses. Their target antigens are unknown. Unexposed donor CD4+ T cells date from about 2011-2018, before the COVID-19 pandemic. Isolation of CD4+ T cells took place after about 10 days in culture. Some clones are missing from TCRdb's copy, which holds only in-frame ones; the method was immunoSEQ multiplex PCR. The table shows just over 25,000 clones, with more than 60% occurring only once. Specimen: CD4+ T cells from PBMCs, cultured in vitro. Receptors originate from a human donor in good health.

J is TRBJ1-2 and V is TRBV4-1; D is uncertain. The CDR3 sequence is 15 residues long. The germline V gene encodes CDR1 MGHRA and CDR2 YSYEKL. V lost 0 bases, J lost 0 bases, and 8 bases lay in between. CDR3 coding DNA: TGCGCCAGCAGCCAAGATGGCACTTCTAACTATGGCTACACCTTC. Encoded protein: CASSQDGTSNYGYTF.

The chain is built from TRBV7-2 and TRBJ2-7, with 7 nucleotides matching TRBD2. This CDR3 region has 14 residues. Trimming cost V 3 bases and J 6 bases; bases outside gene matches: 8. Germline V gene sequence: CDR1 SGHTA, CDR2 FQGNSA. In DNA, the CDR3 is TGTGCCAGCAGCTTTCAAGCGGGACCGGCCGAGCAGTACTTC. Its translation is CASSFQAGPAEQYF. Based on the CDR3 plus reference TRBV7-2 and TRBJ2-7, the full variable domain is GAGVSQSPSNKVTEKGKDVELRCDPISGHTALYWYRQSLGQGLEFLIYFQGNSAPDKSGLPSDRFSAERTGGSVSTLTIQRTQQEDSAVYLCASSFQAGPAEQYFGPGTRLTVT.

The genes are TRBV19 and TRBJ2-3; D possibly corresponds to TRBD1 (6 bases). This CDR3 region has 15 residues. Germline V gene sequence: CDR1 LNHDA, CDR2 SQIVND (reference sequence). V was trimmed by 9 bases and J by 1 base, leaving 17 bases between them. DNA for the CDR3: TGTGCCAGCAATTTGAATGCAGGGGGCACAGATACGCAGTATTTT. It specifies CASNLNAGGTDTQYF.

The genes are TRBV11-1 and TRBJ2-5; no clear D. Trimming shortened V by 4 bases and J by 0 bases, and 0 bases separated the two germline ends. Germline values: CDR1 SGHAT, CDR2 FQDESV (reference sequence). This CDR3 spans 11 amino acids. CDR3 DNA sequence: TGTGCCAGCAGCTACCAAGAGACCCAGTACTTC. The encoded protein is CASSYQETQYF.

This sequence joins TRBV7-9 and TRBJ1-6; D perhaps matches TRBD1 (6 bases). The CDR3 runs to 16 residues. In germline, CDR1 is SEHNR, CDR2 FQNEAQ (reference sequence). V was shortened by 5 bases and J by 8 bases, with 19 bases between the two germline ends. The CDR3 region is CASSPFGGLGDSPLHF. Here the CDR3 DNA reads TGTGCCAGCAGCCCGTTCGGGGGGCTGGGAGATTCACCCCTCCACTTT.

This clone was seen just once. The chain carries TRBV4-3 and TRBJ1-2, with D perhaps TRBD1 (5 bases). Trimming stripped 4 bases from V and 0 bases from J, with 9 bases between. The CDR3 has 14 amino acids. In germline, CDR1 is LGHNA, CDR2 YSLEER. Here the CDR3 DNA reads TGCGCCAGCAGCCCCGACAGAGCTAACTATGGCTACACCTTC. Its protein is CASSPDRANYGYTF.

The chain employs TRBV6-1 and TRBJ1-1; D might be TRBD1 (5 bases). The CDR3 has 13 residues. The V gene's germline CDR1 is MNHNS and CDR2 SASEGT. V was cut by 4 bases and J by 11 bases, with 17 bases left in between. CDR3 coding DNA: TGTGCCAGCAGTGTCCGGGACGGATTCTTGGCTTTCTTT. Its protein is CASSVRDGFLAFF.

This sequence joins TRBV3-1 (or the pseudogene TRBV3-2) and TRBJ2-5, with 10 positions matching TRBD2. The CDR3 extends over 15 amino acids. CDR1 and CDR2 from the germline V gene are LGHDT and YNNKEL (reference sequence). With 5 bases clipped from V and 4 bases from J, the junction kept 7 bases outside the gene matches. The CDR3: CASSRTSGVRETQYF. CDR3 sequence (DNA): TGTGCCAGCAGCAGGACTAGCGGCGTCCGAGAGACCCAGTACTTC.

The V call is TRBV25-1, the J call TRBJ2-7, with D perhaps matching TRBD1 (5 bases). The length of the CDR3 is 15 residues. Germline CDR1 is MGHDK and CDR2 is SYGVNS. V was cut by 3 bases and J by 4 bases, with 16 bases left in between. CDR3 coding DNA: TGTGCCAGCAGTGACCTGGGGCTAGGTCGGTACGAGCAGTACTTC. Amino acid sequence: CASSDLGLGRYEQYF.

V is TRBV28 and J is TRBJ2-7, with D maybe TRBD1 (6 bases). The CDR3 covers 14 residues. Trimming removed 4 bases at V and 5 bases at J, with 15 bases between. Looked up from germline, CDR1 is MDHEN and CDR2 is SYDVKM. The CDR3 region has the DNA TGTGCCAGCAGTTCGGGACAAGATCTTGACGAGCAGTACTTC. It specifies CASSSGQDLDEQYF.

The V gene is TRBV3-1 (or the pseudogene TRBV3-2), the J gene TRBJ2-5; 8 bases agree with TRBD2. V was clipped by 2 bases and J by 5 bases; unmatched bases: 7. The CDR3 totals 15 residues. Looked up from germline, CDR1 is LGHDT and CDR2 is YNNKEL (reference sequence). Written as DNA, the CDR3 is TGTGCCAGCAGCCAAACCGGGACTAGTGGGGAGACCCAGTACTTC. This gives the protein CASSQTGTSGETQYF.

The chain joins TRBV6-2 or TRBV6-3 to TRBJ2-7; TRBD1 matches 9 bases. The CDR3 has 15 amino acids. V shed 4 bases, J shed 6 bases, and the junction held 10 bases outside the gene matches. CDR1 is MNHEY, CDR2 SVGEGT, per germline. The chain's CDR3 is CASSSGTGYIREQYF. As DNA, the CDR3 is TGTGCCAGCAGTTCCGGGACAGGGTATATTCGCGAGCAGTACTTC.

V and J are TRBV5-3 and TRBJ2-1; D unclear. TRBV5-3 is an open reading frame whose function is uncertain. The CDR3 has 14 amino acids. The V gene lost 0 bases and the J gene lost 1 base, with 5 bases spanning the gap. For the CDR3, the DNA is TGTGCCAGAAGCTTGGGACCTTCCTACAATGAGCAGTTCTTC. As protein: CARSLGPSYNEQFF.

This clone was counted between two and nine times. The genes are TRBV9 and TRBJ2-2; tentatively, D is TRBD2 (7 bases). Germline assignment: CDR1 SGDLS and CDR2 YYNGEE. The V end was cut by 3 bases, the J end by 5 bases, with 11 bases between. The CDR3 is made up of 14 amino acids. CDR3 sequence: CASSGGRGTGELFF. The CDR3, as DNA: TGTGCCAGCAGCGGGGGGAGGGGGACCGGGGAGCTGTTTTTT.

The chain employs TRBV6-5 and TRBJ2-5; 9 bases are shared with TRBD1. The CDR3 spans 14 residues. The V gene's germline CDR1 is MNHEY and CDR2 SVGAGI. The V segment lost 1 base and the J segment 5 bases; nucleotides outside the gene matches: 2. DNA for the CDR3: TGTGCCAGCAGTTACTACAGGGGGCACGAGACCCAGTACTTC. Translation: CASSYYRGHETQYF.

The chain combines TRBV4-3 with TRBJ1-2; 7 nucleotides match TRBD1. Trimming cost V 0 bases and J 4 bases; bases outside gene matches: 11. The CDR3 length is 17 residues. The germline V gene has CDR1 LGHNA and CDR2 YSLEER. CDR3: CASSQDWDSVILYGYTF. The CDR3 region has the DNA TGCGCCAGCAGCCAAGACTGGGACAGCGTTATTCTCTATGGCTACACCTTC.

The V call is TRBV27, the J call TRBJ1-6, with TRBD1 matching over 10 bases. J was trimmed by 7 bases and V by 6 bases; bases with no gene match: 3. Germline V CDR1 and CDR2: MNHEY, SMNVEV (reference sequence). This CDR3 contains 14 residues. CDR3 amino acids: CASSRDRGNSPLHF. The CDR3 region has the DNA TGTGCCAGCAGCCGGGACAGGGGAAATTCACCCCTCCACTTT.